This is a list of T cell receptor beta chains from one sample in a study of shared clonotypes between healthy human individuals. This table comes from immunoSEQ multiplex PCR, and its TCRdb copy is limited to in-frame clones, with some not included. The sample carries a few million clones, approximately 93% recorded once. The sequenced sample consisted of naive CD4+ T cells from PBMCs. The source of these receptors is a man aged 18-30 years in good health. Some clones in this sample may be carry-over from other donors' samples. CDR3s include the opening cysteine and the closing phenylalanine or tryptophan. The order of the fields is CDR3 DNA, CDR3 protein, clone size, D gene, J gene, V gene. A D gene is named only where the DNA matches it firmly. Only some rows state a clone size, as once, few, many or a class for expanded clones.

DNA: TGTGCCAGCAATTATCCTCCGGGACTAGCGGCAACCGGGGAGCTGTTTTTT
CDR3: CASNYPPGLAATGELFF
size: .
D: TRBD2
J: TRBJ2-2
V: TRBV2

DNA: TGTGCCAGCCGGACGGTGAGTGGATGGACCCAGTACTTC
CDR3: CASRTVSGWTQYF
size: .
D: .
J: TRBJ2-5
V: TRBV6-1

DNA: TGTGCCAGCAGGACGGGAGGACCCTACAATGAGCAGTTCTTC
CDR3: CASRTGGPYNEQFF
size: .
D: TRBD2
J: TRBJ2-1
V: TRBV28

DNA: TGCGCCAGCAGTCCAGGGTCCATCAGCACAGATACGCAGTATTTT
CDR3: CASSPGSISTDTQYF
size: .
D: .
J: TRBJ2-3
V: TRBV5-1

DNA: TGTGCCTGGAGTGTACGCACCCAGCAGTACTTC
CDR3: CAWSVRTQQYF
size: .
D: .
J: TRBJ2-7
V: TRBV30

DNA: TGTGCCATCAGTCCCGGGACAGGGAACACCGGGGAGCTGTTTTTT
CDR3: CAISPGTGNTGELFF
size: once
D: TRBD1
J: TRBJ2-2
V: TRBV10-3

DNA: TGTGCCAGCGCTAGACAGGTTCTCTCCTACAATGAGCAGTTCTTC
CDR3: CASARQVLSYNEQFF
size: .
D: .
J: TRBJ2-1
V: TRBV2

DNA: TGCGCCAGCAGCTGGGGACTAGCGGACCAAGAGACCCAGTACTTC
CDR3: CASSWGLADQETQYF
size: .
D: TRBD2
J: TRBJ2-5
V: TRBV5-1

DNA: TGTGCCAGTAGTACCATTCGAGGGGACTACGAGCAGTACTTC
CDR3: CASSTIRGDYEQYF
size: .
D: .
J: TRBJ2-7
V: TRBV19

DNA: TGTGCCAGTAGTATTATTTTAGCGGGAGGGTACACCGGGGAGCTGTTTTTT
CDR3: CASSIILAGGYTGELFF
size: .
D: TRBD2
J: TRBJ2-2
V: TRBV19

DNA: TGCGCCAGCAGCTTGGGCACAAATAGCAATCAGCCCCAGCATTTT
CDR3: CASSLGTNSNQPQHF
size: .
D: .
J: TRBJ1-5
V: TRBV5-1

DNA: TGTGCCAGCAGTTTAGATGGACTAGCGGGAGAGACCCAGTACTTC
CDR3: CASSLDGLAGETQYF
size: .
D: TRBD2
J: TRBJ2-5
V: TRBV27

DNA: TGCGCCAGCAGCCAAGTCAGTGGGGGCTACGAGCAGTACTTC
CDR3: CASSQVSGGYEQYF
size: .
D: .
J: TRBJ2-7
V: TRBV4-3

DNA: TGTGCCAGCAGCGACCCACTGGGGACTAGCGGGAGTGTGGAGCAGTTCTTC
CDR3: CASSDPLGTSGSVEQFF
size: .
D: TRBD2
J: TRBJ2-1
V: TRBV11-2

DNA: TGTGCCAGCAGCCAAGCGGGGGGGGTCTACAATGAGCAGTTCTTC
CDR3: CASSQAGGVYNEQFF
size: .
D: TRBD2
J: TRBJ2-1
V: TRBV5-4

DNA: TGCGCCAGCAGCCACCAGACAGGGTTCAATGAGCAGTTCTTC
CDR3: CASSHQTGFNEQFF
size: once
D: TRBD1
J: TRBJ2-1
V: TRBV4-1

DNA: TGTGCCAGTCGATCGGGGGGGCGTACAGATACGCAGTATTTT
CDR3: CASRSGGRTDTQYF
size: .
D: TRBD2
J: TRBJ2-3
V: TRBV10-3

DNA: TGTGCCAGCACGCAGACAGGGGACTATGGCTACACCTTC
CDR3: CASTQTGDYGYTF
size: .
D: TRBD1
J: TRBJ1-2
V: TRBV6-6

DNA: TGTGCCAGTAGTATAGAACTGCGGACGCTCCCCTTGACCCAGTACTTC
CDR3: CASSIELRTLPLTQYF
size: .
D: .
J: TRBJ2-5
V: TRBV19

DNA: TGCGCCAGCAGCTTGGCCAACTTACGCTCTGGAAACACCATATATTTT
CDR3: CASSLANLRSGNTIYF
size: .
D: .
J: TRBJ1-3
V: TRBV5-1

DNA: TGCGCCAGCAGCGTAGGGGCCAACGTCCTGACTTTC
CDR3: CASSVGANVLTF
size: .
D: .
J: TRBJ2-6
V: TRBV5-1

DNA: TGTGCCAGCACTGGCACCTTACCCCGAAGTGGCTACACCTTC
CDR3: CASTGTLPRSGYTF
size: .
D: .
J: TRBJ1-2
V: TRBV28

DNA: TGTGCCAGCAGTTACATTCAGAGGGGTTTTCAGCCCCAGCATTTT
CDR3: CASSYIQRGFQPQHF
size: once
D: .
J: TRBJ1-5
V: TRBV6-6

DNA: TGTGCCAGTAGGAGACAGGGACGGCCGTATGGCTACACCTTC
CDR3: CASRRQGRPYGYTF
size: .
D: TRBD1
J: TRBJ1-2
V: TRBV19